This TCR beta chain is from a study of shared clonotypes between healthy human individuals. There are 15 residues in the CDR3. CDR1 and CDR2 (germline): LNHDA, SQIVND (reference sequence). With 3 bases clipped from V and 0 bases from J, the junction kept 3 bases outside the gene matches. Profiled with immunoSEQ multiplex PCR; TCRdb holds only in-frame clones, not every one. The sample contains 2.5 million or so clones, approximately 92% of which appear only once. Note on this clone: Additional DNA sequences in this sample encode the identical CDR3.

The specimen was naive CD4+ T cells sorted from blood. This sample's subset: CD45RA+ positively selected. The J gene is TRBJ2-7, the V gene TRBV19; 9 nucleotides align to TRBD1. This sequence originates from a man aged 18 to 29 in good health. The CDR3 spells CASSIGGQGSYEQYF. In nucleotides, the CDR3 is TGTGCCAGTAGTATCGGGGGACAGGGCTCCTACGAGCAGTACTTC.